This record looks at one T cell receptor (beta chain) sequence and its context. Which antigen it targets is not known. The input lacks base qualities; no much larger clone sits a single base away. The germline V gene sets CDR1 to SNHLY and CDR2 to FYNNEI. For this chain, trimming is 1 base at the V end and 5 bases at the J end, and the number of junction bases without a gene match is 2. Inclusive of the bounding cysteine and phenylalanine, the CDR3 is 14 residues long. The CDR3 DNA has 42 bases and is translated from base 1. The data derive from a study of CD8+CD57+ T cells in acquired aplastic anemia (dated by TCRdb to between 2018 and 2020). As for the study more broadly: Extracted DNA from sorted CD4+ and CD8+ cells averaged 3.2 ug, ranging from roughly 0.19 to 27.4 ug. A CD8+CD57+ expansion meant a frequency higher than the mean frequency seen in healthy subjects. Paper-wide results and their limitations: Roughly 30 CD8+ CDR3 sequences were shared between patients and controls but appeared highly expressed in patients and within their immunodominant clones. CD8+ Simpson's diversity did not differ significantly between patients and healthy controls (P=0.060).

Patients chosen for sequencing had shown expansion of CD8+CD57+ cells by flow cytometry. Severe acquired aplastic anemia was diagnosed in all patients according to International Study of Aplastic Anemia and Agranulocytosis and Camitta criteria. At the time blood was sampled, none of the patients had received any therapy. In this study, sorted CD4+ and CD8+ T cells from the blood of healthy subjects and of severe aplastic anemia patients had their TCR repertoires deep-sequenced. In the USA, patient enrollment took place under clinicaltrials.gov protocols 00001620, 01623167, 00001397, 00071045, 00081523 and 00961064. Ficoll-Paque density gradient centrifugation was used to isolate peripheral blood mononuclear cells. Before DNA extraction, CD4+ and CD8+ T cells were sorted by FACS or by magnetic beads. TCR beta VDJ combination and CDR3 sequence profiling used genomic DNA as the template. An Illumina HiSeq 2000 was the platform used for TCR repertoire sequencing. As for how the authors treated the data: TRBV/TRBJ rearrangement plots, CDR3 size and DJ length profiles, and Simpson's diversity index were used to evaluate the repertoires. The immunodominant clone was defined as the most abundant DNA sequence in deep sequencing data. CDR3 amino acid sequences were screened for sharing across subjects and were compared with published repertoires and the VDJdb database. The raw public data were reprocessed by TCRdb itself: fastp quality trimming at Q25, MiXCR clonotype calling, in-frame beta chains only. Each entry is one CDR3 protein sequence, shown with its most common DNA and genes. TCRdb's processing, not the authors' own work, is the source of the V and J calls. The sample includes hundreds of thousands of distinct CDR3 sequences, with roughly 34% observed a single time. Jointly, the top ten make up approximately 0.82% of the sample.

Recombination connected TRBV2 to TRBJ1-3; 7 bases in between match TRBD1. This receptor was obtained from a human donor with aplastic anemia. The sequenced sample consisted of sorted CD4+, CD8+, or CD8+CD57+ T cells (not recorded which) from PBMCs. The CDR3 loop reads CASSEVRGRNTIYF. The DNA sequence is as follows: TGTGCCAGCAGTGAAGTCAGGGGGAGAAACACCATATATTTT.